The 25 T cell receptor beta chains below were found in one sample sequenced in a study of T-cell memory formation after mild COVID-19. Each CDR3 protein gets one entry after TCRdb re-called the 5' RACE reads with MiXCR. The sample includes a few hundred thousand distinct CDR3 sequences, less than 9.5% of them seen just once. Sequencing used PBMCs or a T cell subset sorted from them (not recorded which). The receptor source for this set is a man in his late teens or twenties who had mild COVID-19 (a few samples of this study predate the infection). Cell type and time point are not known.

This clonotype was observed a handful of times. The J gene is TRBJ1-4, the V gene TRBV7-9; the D gene is possibly TRBD1 (6 bases). Germline loops: CDR1 SEHNR, CDR2 FQNEAQ (reference sequence). V was cut by 5 bases and J by 5 bases, with 12 bases left in between. CDR3 length: 14 residues. This CDR3 reads CASSLRGPNEKLFF. CDR3 sequence (DNA): TGTGCCAGCAGCCTCAGGGGCCCAAATGAAAAACTGTTTTTT.

This clonotype was seen a handful of times. The chain links TRBV28 to TRBJ2-1; 11 nucleotides line up with TRBD2. This CDR3 is built from 15 residues. The V gene's germline CDR1 is MDHEN and CDR2 SYDVKM. V gave up 6 bases and J gave up 9 bases; unmatched junction bases: 10. CDR3 coding DNA: TGTGCCAGCAGGCTACTAGCGGGGGTTTCGGTTGAGCAGTTCTTC. Encoded protein: CASRLLAGVSVEQFF. Combining the CDR3 with reference TRBV28 and TRBJ2-1 gives the whole variable domain DVKVTQSSRYLVKRTGEKVFLECVQDMDHENMFWYRQDPGLGLRLIYFSYDVKMKEKGDIPEGYSVSREKKERFSLILESASTNQTSMYLCASRLLAGVSVEQFFGPGTRLTVL.

This rearrangement joins TRBV12-3 or TRBV12-4 to TRBJ1-1, with a tentative D call TRBD1 (5 bases). Trimming removed 5 bases from V and 0 bases from J, with 10 bases in between. The CDR3 has 14 amino acids. In nucleotides, the CDR3 is TGTGCCAGCAGTAACAGGATTGTGAACACTGAAGCTTTCTTT. This gives the protein CASSNRIVNTEAFF.

This clonotype was recorded at least ten times. This chain joins TRBV12-3 or TRBV12-4 and TRBJ2-1; a weak D match, TRBD2 (6 bases). The V end was cut by 2 bases, the J end by 10 bases, with 9 bases between. The CDR3 spans 12 residues. The CDR3 reads CASSLWSGEQFF. Here the CDR3 DNA reads TGTGCCAGCAGTTTATGGAGCGGGGAGCAGTTCTTC.

This chain links TRBV11-1 with TRBJ2-3; a weak D match, TRBD2 (6 bases). This CDR3 is built from 17 residues. Between the trimmed V and J ends, which lost 2 bases and 2 bases, there was a span of 17 bases. Germline values: CDR1 SGHAT, CDR2 FQDESV (reference sequence). Here the CDR3 reads CASSLRPTGETTDTQYF. DNA of the CDR3: TGTGCCAGCAGCTTACGACCGACGGGGGAAACCACAGATACGCAGTATTTT.

This clonotype has at least ten counts. CDR3 nucleotides: TGTGCCAGCAGTTATGACGGGATTGGGTCTGATACGCAGTATTTT. The encoded protein is CASSYDGIGSDTQYF. The chain carries TRBV6-5 and TRBJ2-3, with TRBD2 as a possible D gene (5 bases). The CDR3 runs to 15 residues. Trimming pared 3 bases from V and 6 bases from J, leaving 16 bases between. Looked up from germline, CDR1 is MNHEY and CDR2 is SVGAGI.

The rearrangement joins TRBV12-3 or TRBV12-4 to TRBJ2-1; possibly TRBD1 or TRBD2 for D (5 bases each). The V gene lost 1 base and the J gene lost 9 bases, with 13 bases spanning the gap. This CDR3 has 14 amino acids. The chain's CDR3 is CASSLVVSGTEQFF. CDR3 nucleotides: TGTGCCAGCAGTTTAGTTGTATCCGGGACTGAGCAGTTCTTC.

This clonotype was found a few times. V usage is TRBV5-1 and J usage is TRBJ1-1, with TRBD1 matching over 8 bases. CDR3 size: 15 residues. The V gene's germline CDR1 is SGHRS and CDR2 YFSETQ. With 5 bases clipped from V and 0 bases from J, the junction kept 6 bases outside the gene matches. CDR3 in DNA: TGCGCCAGCAGTCGACAGGGGAACTTGAACACTGAAGCTTTCTTT. It encodes CASSRQGNLNTEAFF.

This clonotype was seen more than once but under ten times. V and J are TRBV29-1 and TRBJ1-1, with D unclear. This CDR3 region has 14 residues. V dropped 6 bases and J dropped 1 base, with 15 bases sitting between them. CDR1 SQVTM and CDR2 ANQGSEA come from the germline V gene. The CDR3 nucleotides are TGCAGCGTGGACTTTGGCGGGTCGAACACTGAAGCTTTCTTT. Its translation: CSVDFGGSNTEAFF.

This clonotype came up many times. The chain combines TRBV12-3 or TRBV12-4 with TRBJ1-5; D perhaps matches TRBD1 (6 bases). With 5 bases removed from V and 5 bases from J, the gap between germline ends came to 13 bases. This CDR3 is built from 14 residues. The CDR3 loop reads CASSPQGTDQPQHF. The DNA for the CDR3 is TGTGCCAGCAGTCCCCAGGGGACGGATCAGCCCCAGCATTTT.

This clonotype was detected a few times. This chain links TRBV7-9 with TRBJ2-3, with 8 bases identical to TRBD2. There are 16 residues in the CDR3. Trimming at V came to 1 base and at J to 4 bases, leaving 7 bases not matched to a gene. Germline CDR1 is SEHNR and CDR2 is FQNEAQ (reference sequence). CDR3 sequence: CASSLEGLVFSDTQYF. Written as DNA, the CDR3 is TGTGCCAGCAGCTTAGAGGGACTAGTATTTTCAGATACGCAGTATTTT.

The V gene is TRBV28, the J gene TRBJ1-1; D gene uncertain. Germline CDR1 reads MDHEN; CDR2 reads SYDVKM. This CDR3 region has 12 residues. V shed 5 bases and J shed 8 bases, with 12 bases lying between them. CDR3 region: CASSPPWAEAFF. Here the CDR3 DNA reads TGTGCCAGCAGTCCGCCTTGGGCAGAAGCTTTCTTT.

The rearrangement joins TRBV10-2 to TRBJ1-1; 8 bases are shared with TRBD1. Germline V gene sequence: CDR1 WSHSY, CDR2 SAAADI. Trimming at V came to 6 bases and at J to 1 base, leaving 4 bases not matched to a gene. The CDR3 loop spans 14 amino acids. The CDR3 here is CASRKTGENTEAFF. The CDR3 DNA reads TGCGCCAGCAGGAAGACAGGGGAGAACACTGAAGCTTTCTTT.

This clonotype was seen more than once but under ten times. The V and J genes are TRBV5-5 and TRBJ2-7; 10 bases map to TRBD1. Unmatched junction bases numbered 5, after V lost 5 bases and J lost 0 bases. The CDR3 is made up of 15 amino acids. Germline V lookup: CDR1 SGHKS, CDR2 YYEKEE (reference sequence). The CDR3 protein is CASRYRDRGSYEQYF. The DNA of the CDR3 is TGTGCCAGCAGGTACCGGGACAGGGGCTCCTACGAGCAGTACTTC.

The chain couples TRBV20-1 to TRBJ2-3; maybe TRBD2 (5 bases). V was pared by 5 bases and J by 2 bases, with 14 bases between. Germline assignment: CDR1 DFQATT and CDR2 SNEGSKA (reference sequence). The length of the CDR3 is 14 residues. This CDR3 is CSAPPLEVTDTQYF. DNA of the CDR3: TGCAGTGCTCCACCTCTGGAGGTCACAGATACGCAGTATTTT.

This clonotype was observed a handful of times. This chain uses TRBV5-6 with TRBJ2-7, with 7 bases lining up with TRBD2. V dropped 6 bases and J dropped 0; count of bases not matched to a gene: 12. Germline V gene lookup returns CDR1 SGHDT and CDR2 YYEEEE. The length of the CDR3 is 16 residues. This CDR3 is CASTIWGGSLSYEQYV. The CDR3 nucleotides are TGTGCCAGCACAATTTGGGGGGGGAGTCTCTCCTACGAGCAGTACGTC.

This chain joins TRBV7-9 and TRBJ2-3; either TRBD1 or TRBD2 may supply D (6 bases each). Between the trimmed V and J ends, which lost 5 bases and 2 bases, there was a span of 14 bases. The CDR3 extends over 15 amino acids. Germline loops: CDR1 SEHNR, CDR2 FQNEAQ (reference sequence). CDR3 residues: CASSPSRGLTDTQYF. The CDR3 DNA sequence: TGTGCCAGCAGCCCCTCCAGGGGACTCACAGATACGCAGTATTTT. Full variable domain (rest looked up from reference TRBV7-9 and TRBJ2-3): DTGVSQNPRHKITKRGQNVTFRCDPISEHNRLYWYRQTLGQGPEFLTYFQNEAQLEKSRLLSDRFSAERPKGSFSTLEIQRTEQGDSAMYLCASSPSRGLTDTQYFGPGTRLTVL.

Only a few counts were recorded for this clonotype. The gene calls are TRBV11-2 and TRBJ1-1, with 9 bases matching TRBD1. V trimming: 5 bases; J trimming: 11 bases; junction bases outside the gene matches: 9. The CDR3 length is 13 residues. The germline gives CDR1 SGHAT, CDR2 FQNNGV. CDR3 in amino acids: CASSRPSGTGAFF. In DNA form, the CDR3 reads TGTGCCAGCAGCCGCCCGTCGGGGACAGGGGCTTTCTTT.

J is TRBJ1-5 and V is TRBV5-5; 8 positions agree with TRBD1. This CDR3 is 15 amino acids long. Germline lookup yields CDR1 SGHKS and CDR2 YYEKEE (reference sequence). J gave up 5 bases and V 4 bases, and 8 bases lay outside the gene matches. CDR3 sequence (DNA): TGTGCCAGCAGCGCAAGGACAGGGCCCTATCAGCCCCAGCATTTT. It specifies CASSARTGPYQPQHF. Full variable domain (missing parts from reference TRBV5-5 and TRBJ1-5): DAGVTQSPTHLIKTRGQQVTLRCSPISGHKSVSWYQQVLGQGPQFIFQYYEKEERGRGNFPDRFSARQFPNYSSELNVNALLLGDSALYLCASSARTGPYQPQHFGDGTRLSIL.

This clonotype was counted at least ten times. The gene calls are TRBV9 and TRBJ1-2; D may be TRBD1 (5 bases). CDR1 and CDR2 (germline): SGDLS, YYNGEE. CDR3 length equals 18 residues. Trimming removed 2 bases at V and 2 bases at J, with 22 bases between. CDR3 residues: CASSVDGQPGRGNYGYTF. DNA for the CDR3: TGTGCCAGCAGCGTTGACGGACAACCAGGAAGAGGAAACTATGGCTACACCTTC.

This clonotype was seen ten or more times. Here the CDR3 DNA reads TGTGCCAGCGGATACAGACAGAACTATGGCTACACCTTC. Protein product: CASGYRQNYGYTF. The V call is TRBV2, the J call TRBJ1-2, with D perhaps matching TRBD1 (5 bases). The CDR3 consists of 13 residues. Germline assignment: CDR1 SNHLY and CDR2 FYNNEI. Trimming stripped 8 bases from V and 2 bases from J, with 12 bases between.

A few counts support this clonotype. This chain links TRBV30 with TRBJ2-1, with 9 bases matching TRBD1. CDR3 size: 13 residues. The trim removed 2 bases at V and 6 bases at J, leaving 2 bases unmatched. The V gene's germline CDR1 is GTSNPN and CDR2 SVGIG (reference sequence). CDR3 in DNA: TGTGCCTGGAGTCCGGGACAGGGCAATGAGCAGTTCTTC. This codes for CAWSPGQGNEQFF.

There are a few counts of this clonotype. One junction end does not reproduce the germline sequence, and a read error may be involved. CDR3 coding DNA: TGTGCTAGCAGCATACAGGAGAACACCGGGGAGCTGTTTTTT. Translation gives CASSIQENTGELFF. The chain has TRBV7-7 and TRBJ2-2; D possibly corresponds to TRBD1 (5 bases). The CDR3 sequence is 14 residues long. Germline CDR1 reads SSHAT; CDR2 reads FNYEAQ (reference sequence).

This clonotype was seen only a few times. The V call is TRBV12-3 or TRBV12-4, the J call TRBJ2-2, with unresolved D. V was cut by 3 bases and J by 3 bases, with 5 bases left in between. The CDR3 covers 13 residues. The CDR3 DNA is TGTGCCAGCAGTTTTGAATACACCGGGGAGCTGTTTTTT. Protein product: CASSFEYTGELFF.

This clonotype was counted between two and nine times. The V call is TRBV7-6, the J call TRBJ2-7; D is undetermined. CDR1 and CDR2 from the germline V gene are SGHVS and FNYEAQ. Trimming pared 5 bases from V and 3 bases from J, leaving 17 bases between. The CDR3 contains 15 residues. The DNA for the CDR3 is TGTGCCAGCAGCCCGGGTCAAGGGCCATACTACGAGCAGTACGTC. Protein: CASSPGQGPYYEQYV.